This T cell receptor beta chain was observed in a study of human T cells and chemical hapten exposure. Study at large: Scalp application of diphenylcyclopropenone was performed weekly in patients across the entire approximately 26-week study. Patch tests delivered 0.01% DPC to the upper back and were evaluated at 6 days. Recorded diagnoses among the mostly female patients were alopecia areata, totalis or universalis.

Noted time point: patch test 1, 2 weeks after DPC sensitization. Treatment denoted: therapeutic diphenylcyclopropenone sensitization with weekly scalp DPC. V lost 0 bases, J lost 7 bases, and 12 bases stayed unmatched. CDR3 length: 18 amino acids. Germline assignment: CDR1 SGHDT and CDR2 YYEEEE. Original methodology: Sample-level TCR yields exhibited a median of about 96,000, with a range of 23,224 to 690,600. TCRdb reprocessed the RACE reads via MiXCR and lists one record per CDR3 protein. TCRdb, rather than the study authors, made the V and J calls. The repertoire holds 150,000 to 200,000 distinct CDR3 sequences, with more than 20% as singletons. This clonotype was seen a few times.

This specimen was whole blood, taken in connection with sensitization to the hapten diphenylcyclopropenone (DPC). The J gene is TRBJ1-6, the V gene TRBV5-6, with 8 positions matching TRBD1. The clonotype comes from a woman in her 50s with alopecia areata. Some clones in this sample may be carry-over from other donors' samples. The CDR3 DNA reads as TGTGCCAGCAGCTTGGAGGCCTGGGACAGGTTCAAGAATTCACCCCTCCACTTT. It is translated as CASSLEAWDRFKNSPLHF.